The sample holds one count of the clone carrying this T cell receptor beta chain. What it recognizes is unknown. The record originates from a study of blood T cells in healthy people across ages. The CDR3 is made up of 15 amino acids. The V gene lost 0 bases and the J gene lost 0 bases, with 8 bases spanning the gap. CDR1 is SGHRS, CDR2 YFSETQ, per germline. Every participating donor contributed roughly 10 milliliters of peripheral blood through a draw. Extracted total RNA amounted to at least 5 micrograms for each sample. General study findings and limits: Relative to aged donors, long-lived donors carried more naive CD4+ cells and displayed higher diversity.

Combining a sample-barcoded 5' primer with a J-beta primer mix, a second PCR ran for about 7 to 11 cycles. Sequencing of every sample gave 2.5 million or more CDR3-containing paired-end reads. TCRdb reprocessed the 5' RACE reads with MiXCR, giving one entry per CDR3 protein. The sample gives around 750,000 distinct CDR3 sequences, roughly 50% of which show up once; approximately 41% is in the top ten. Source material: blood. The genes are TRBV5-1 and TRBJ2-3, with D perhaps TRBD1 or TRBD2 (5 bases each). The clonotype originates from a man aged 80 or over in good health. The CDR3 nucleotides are TGCGCCAGCAGCTTGGGGGACCCGAGCACAGATACGCAGTATTTT. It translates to CASSLGDPSTDTQYF. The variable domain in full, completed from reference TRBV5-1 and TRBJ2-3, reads KAGVTQTPRYLIKTRGQQVTLSCSPISGHRSVSWYQQTPGQGLQFLFEYFSETQRNKGNFPGRFSGRQFSNSRSEMNVSTLELGDSALYLCASSLGDPSTDTQYFGPGTRLTVL.